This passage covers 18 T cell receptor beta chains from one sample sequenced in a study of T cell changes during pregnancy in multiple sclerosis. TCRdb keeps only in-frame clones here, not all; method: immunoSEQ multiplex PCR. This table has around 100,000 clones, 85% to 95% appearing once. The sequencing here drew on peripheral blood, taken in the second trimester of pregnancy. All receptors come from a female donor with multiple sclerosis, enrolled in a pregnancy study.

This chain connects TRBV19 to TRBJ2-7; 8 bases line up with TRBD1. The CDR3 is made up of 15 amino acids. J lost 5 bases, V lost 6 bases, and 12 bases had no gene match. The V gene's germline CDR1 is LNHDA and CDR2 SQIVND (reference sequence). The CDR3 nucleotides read TGTGCCAGTAGCCCTTCTAGGACAGGGATTCACGAGCAGTACTTC. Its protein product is CASSPSRTGIHEQYF. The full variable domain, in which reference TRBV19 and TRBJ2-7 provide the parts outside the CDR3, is DGGITQSPKYLFRKEGQNVTLSCEQNLNHDAMYWYRQDPGQGLRLIYYSQIVNDFQKGDIAEGYSVSREKKESFPLTVTSAQKNPTAFYLCASSPSRTGIHEQYFGPGTRLTVT.

DNA for the CDR3: TGTGCCAGCAGCTATCAGAACACTGAAGCTTTCTTT. Amino acids: CASSYQNTEAFF. The chain links TRBV6-6 to TRBJ1-1; D remains unclear. Germline CDR1 MNHNY, CDR2 SVGAGI (reference sequence). V gave up 6 bases and J gave up 1 base, with 6 bases separating them. The CDR3 totals 12 residues.

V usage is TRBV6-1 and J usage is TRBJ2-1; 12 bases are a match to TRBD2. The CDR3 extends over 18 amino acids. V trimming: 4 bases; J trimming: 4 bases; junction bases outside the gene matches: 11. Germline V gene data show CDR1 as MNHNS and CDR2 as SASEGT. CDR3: CASSGTSGEWGGYNEQFF. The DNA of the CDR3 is TGTGCCAGCAGTGGGACTAGCGGGGAGTGGGGGGGGTACAATGAGCAGTTCTTC.

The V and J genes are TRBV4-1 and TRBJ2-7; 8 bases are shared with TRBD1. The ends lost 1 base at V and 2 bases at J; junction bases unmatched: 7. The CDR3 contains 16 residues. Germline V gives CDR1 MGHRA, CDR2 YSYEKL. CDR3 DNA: TGCGCCAGCAGCCAAGCCTACAGGGGGGCTACCTACGAGCAGTACTTC. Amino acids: CASSQAYRGATYEQYF.

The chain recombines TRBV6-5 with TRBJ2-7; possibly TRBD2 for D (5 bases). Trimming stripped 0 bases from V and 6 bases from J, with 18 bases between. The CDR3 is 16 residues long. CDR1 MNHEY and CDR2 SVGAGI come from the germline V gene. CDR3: CASSYSTWVGAGEQYF. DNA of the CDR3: TGTGCCAGCAGTTACTCGACATGGGTGGGAGCCGGCGAGCAGTACTTC.

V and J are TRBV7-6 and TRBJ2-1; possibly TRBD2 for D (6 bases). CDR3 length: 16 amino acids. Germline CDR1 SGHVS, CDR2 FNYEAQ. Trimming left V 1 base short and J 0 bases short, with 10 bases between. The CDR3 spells CASSLVGGISYNEQFF. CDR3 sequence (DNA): TGTGCCAGCAGCTTAGTGGGCGGGATCTCCTACAATGAGCAGTTCTTC.

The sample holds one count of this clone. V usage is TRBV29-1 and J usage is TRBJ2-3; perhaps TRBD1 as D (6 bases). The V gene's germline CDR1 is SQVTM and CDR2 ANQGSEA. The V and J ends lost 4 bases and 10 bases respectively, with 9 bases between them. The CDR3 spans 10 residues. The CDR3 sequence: CSVVKGAQYF. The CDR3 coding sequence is TGCAGCGTTGTGAAGGGGGCGCAGTATTTT.

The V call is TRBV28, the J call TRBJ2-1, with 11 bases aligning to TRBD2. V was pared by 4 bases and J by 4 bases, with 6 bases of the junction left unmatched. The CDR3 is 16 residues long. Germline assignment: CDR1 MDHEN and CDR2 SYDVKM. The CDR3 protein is CASSSPTSGSYNEQFF. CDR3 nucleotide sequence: TGTGCCAGCAGTTCCCCAACTAGCGGGAGTTACAATGAGCAGTTCTTC.

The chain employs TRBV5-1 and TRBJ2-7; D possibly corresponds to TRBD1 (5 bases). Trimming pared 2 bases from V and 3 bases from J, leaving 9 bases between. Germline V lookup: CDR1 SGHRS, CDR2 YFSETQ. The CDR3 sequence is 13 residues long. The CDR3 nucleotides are TGCGCCAGCAGCTTTCAGGGTAACTACGAGCAGTACTTC. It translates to CASSFQGNYEQYF. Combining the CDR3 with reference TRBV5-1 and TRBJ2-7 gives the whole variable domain KAGVTQTPRYLIKTRGQQVTLSCSPISGHRSVSWYQQTPGQGLQFLFEYFSETQRNKGNFPGRFSGRQFSNSRSEMNVSTLELGDSALYLCASSFQGNYEQYFGPGTRLTVT.

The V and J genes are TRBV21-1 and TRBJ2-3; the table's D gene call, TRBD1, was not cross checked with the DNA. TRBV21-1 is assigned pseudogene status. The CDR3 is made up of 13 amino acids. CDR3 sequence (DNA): TGTGCCAGGTACAGCTCGACCACAGATACGCAGTATTTT. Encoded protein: CARYSSTTDTQYF.

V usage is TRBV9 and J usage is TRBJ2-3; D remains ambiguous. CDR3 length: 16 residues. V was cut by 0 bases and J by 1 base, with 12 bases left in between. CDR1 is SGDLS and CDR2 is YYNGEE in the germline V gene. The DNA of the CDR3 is TGTGCCAGCAGCGTAGCTTCAAATACAGGCACAGATACGCAGTATTTT. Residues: CASSVASNTGTDTQYF. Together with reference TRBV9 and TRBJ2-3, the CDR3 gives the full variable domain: DSGVTQTPKHLITATGQRVTLRCSPRSGDLSVYWYQQSLDQGLQFLIQYYNGEERAKGNILERFSAQQFPDLHSELNLSSLELGDSALYFCASSVASNTGTDTQYFGPGTRLTVL.

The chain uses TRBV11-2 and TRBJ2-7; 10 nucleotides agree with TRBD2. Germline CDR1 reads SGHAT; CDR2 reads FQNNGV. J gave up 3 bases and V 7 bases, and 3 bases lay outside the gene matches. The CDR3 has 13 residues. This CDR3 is CASNPSGGYEQYF. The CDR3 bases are TGTGCCAGCAACCCTAGCGGGGGCTACGAGCAGTACTTC. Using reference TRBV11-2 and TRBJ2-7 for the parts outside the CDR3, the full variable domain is EAGVAQSPRYKIIEKRQSVAFWCNPISGHATLYWYQQILGQGPKLLIQFQNNGVVDDSQLPKDRFSAERLKGVDSTLKIQPAKLEDSAVYLCASNPSGGYEQYFGPGTRLTVT.

The CDR3 is CASSPSGSYEQYF. As DNA, the CDR3 is TGTGCCAGCAGTCCTAGCGGGAGCTACGAGCAGTACTTC. V is TRBV28 and J is TRBJ2-7; 10 bases fit TRBD2. Losses at the gene ends were 5 bases for V and 3 bases for J; bases not matched to a gene: 1. There are 13 residues in the CDR3. The germline V gene has CDR1 MDHEN and CDR2 SYDVKM. Together with reference TRBV28 and TRBJ2-7, the CDR3 gives the full variable domain: DVKVTQSSRYLVKRTGEKVFLECVQDMDHENMFWYRQDPGLGLRLIYFSYDVKMKEKGDIPEGYSVSREKKERFSLILESASTNQTSMYLCASSPSGSYEQYFGPGTRLTVT.

The DNA for the CDR3 is TGTGCCAGCAGTTATTTGGGGAGGAACACTGAAGCTTTCTTT. Amino acid sequence: CASSYLGRNTEAFF. The J gene is TRBJ1-1, the V gene TRBV27; D is uncertain. CDR1 and CDR2 from the germline V gene are MNHEY and SMNVEV (reference sequence). The CDR3 is 14 amino acids. Trimming shortened V by 4 bases and J by 1 base, and 10 bases separated the two germline ends.

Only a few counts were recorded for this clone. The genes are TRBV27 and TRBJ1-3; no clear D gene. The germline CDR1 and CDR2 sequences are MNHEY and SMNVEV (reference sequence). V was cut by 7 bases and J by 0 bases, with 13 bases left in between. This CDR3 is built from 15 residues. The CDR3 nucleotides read TGTGCCAGCACCTCCGAAGCGTTCTCTGGAAACACCATATATTTT. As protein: CASTSEAFSGNTIYF.

The CDR3 coding sequence is TGTGCCAGCAGCGGTGCAGGGATCAGTGGCTACACCTTC. Translation: CASSGAGISGYTF. The chain recombines TRBV9 with TRBJ1-2; weak D call: TRBD1 (5 bases). V was cut by 3 bases and J by 7 bases, with 13 bases left in between. The CDR3 sequence is 13 residues long. Germline CDR1 SGDLS, CDR2 YYNGEE.

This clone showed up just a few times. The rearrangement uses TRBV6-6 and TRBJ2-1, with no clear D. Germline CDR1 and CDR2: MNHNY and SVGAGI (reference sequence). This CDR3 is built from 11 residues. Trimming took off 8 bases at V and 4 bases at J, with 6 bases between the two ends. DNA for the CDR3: TGTGCCAGCGGCTCGTACAATGAGCAGTTCTTC. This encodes CASGSYNEQFF.

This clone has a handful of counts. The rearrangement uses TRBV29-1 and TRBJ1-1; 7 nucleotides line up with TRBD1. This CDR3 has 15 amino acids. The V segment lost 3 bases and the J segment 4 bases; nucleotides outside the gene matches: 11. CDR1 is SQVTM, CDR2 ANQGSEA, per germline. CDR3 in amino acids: CSVEPTGAGSTEAFF. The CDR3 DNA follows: TGCAGCGTTGAGCCTACAGGGGCGGGGAGCACTGAAGCTTTCTTT.